The rows below give T cell receptor beta chains drawn from one sample of a study of breast tumors, draining lymph nodes, adjacent tissues. TCRdb re-called the multiplex PCR reads with MiXCR, one entry per CDR3 protein. Of about 22,000 distinct CDR3 sequences in the sample, 50% to 75% were seen once. Specimen: tumor-adjacent breast tissue. The source of these receptors is a female donor with breast cancer. Some clones in this sample may be carry-over from other donors' samples. CDR3s include the opening cysteine and the closing phenylalanine or tryptophan. A D gene is named only where the DNA matches it firmly. Some rows have no size entry. The others give once, few or many, or a class for an expanded clone.

J | V | size | D | DNA | CDR3
TRBJ2-7 | TRBV5-1 | once | TRBD1 | TGCGCCAGCAGCACGGGACAGGGGGCGAAGGAGCAGTACTTC | CASSTGQGAKEQYF
TRBJ1-2 | TRBV24-1 | once | . | TGTGCCACCAGTGATCCCACAGGGATTGAGGGCTACACCTTC | CATSDPTGIEGYTF
TRBJ1-2 | TRBV7-2 | . | . | TGTGCCAGCAGCTTAGCGCTCAGGCGGGATGGCTACACCTTC | CASSLALRRDGYTF
TRBJ1-2 | TRBV19 | medium-sized | TRBD1 | TGTGCCAGTACCCCAGGGACAGGAGCTAACTATGGCTACACCTTC | CASTPGTGANYGYTF
TRBJ2-3 | TRBV12-3/TRBV12-4 | . | TRBD1 | TGTGCCAGCCCCGGGACAGAGGGCACAGATACGCAGTATTTT | CASPGTEGTDTQYF
TRBJ1-6 | TRBV7-9 | . | . | TGTGTTGCCTCAAACAGGGAGTCATCGTCACCCCTCCACTTT | CVASNRESSSPLHF
TRBJ2-1 | TRBV5-1 | . | . | TGCGCCAGCAGCTTCGGACATCGAGACTACAATGAGCAGTTCTTC | CASSFGHRDYNEQFF
TRBJ2-5 | TRBV6-6 | . | TRBD2 | TGTGCCAGCAATCTGCTGGGTGGCGGGAGCGGACTCCGAGAGACCCAGTACTTC | CASNLLGGGSGLRETQYF
TRBJ2-5 | TRBV18 | many | TRBD1 | TGTGCCAGCTCACCACCTATACAGGGGGCTGAGACCCAGTACTTC | CASSPPIQGAETQYF
TRBJ1-2 | TRBV5-1 | . | . | TGCGCCAGCAGCTTGGAGGGCAGCAGCTATGGCTACACCTTC | CASSLEGSSYGYTF
TRBJ1-2 | TRBV20-1 | . | . | TGCAGTGCTAGAGATCCCACAGCTCATGGCTACACCTTC | CSARDPTAHGYTF
TRBJ1-5 | TRBV19 | once | . | TGTGCCAGTACCAAGGAGCCTCGGATCCAGCCCCAGCATTTT | CASTKEPRIQPQHF
TRBJ2-1 | TRBV7-3 | . | . | TGTGCCAGCAGCTTAAGCGGGGCAGGATGGGATGAGCAGTTCTTC | CASSLSGAGWDEQFF
TRBJ2-4 | TRBV5-6 | . | . | TGTGCCAGCAGCTTTTCCATTACCGGGACGTACATTCAGTACTTC | CASSFSITGTYIQYF
TRBJ1-3 | TRBV2 | . | . | TGTGCCAGCAGCCAGGCCTCTGGAAACACCATATATTTT | CASSQASGNTIYF
TRBJ1-2 | TRBV20-1 | . | . | TGCAGTGCTAGTTCTGCCGCAGGGACTAACTATGGCTACACCTTC | CSASSAAGTNYGYTF
TRBJ1-2 | TRBV3-1 | many | . | TGTGCCAGCAGCCAAGAAGGGGCAGGCAGGACCTATGGCTACACCTTC | CASSQEGAGRTYGYTF
TRBJ1-2 | TRBV5-5 | . | . | TGTGCCAGCAGCCAGCATAACCCCGACGGTGGCTACACCTTC | CASSQHNPDGGYTF
TRBJ2-7 | TRBV7-9 | . | . | TGTGCCAGCAGCCTACTCGCGGGGGCTACCTACGAGCAGTACTTC | CASSLLAGATYEQYF
TRBJ2-7 | TRBV6-5 | medium-sized | . | TGTGCCAGCAGACCCGACAGGAGAGGGCCCTACGAGCAGTACTTC | CASRPDRRGPYEQYF
TRBJ2-7 | TRBV7-2 | . | TRBD2 | TGTGCCAGCAGCTTGTCCTTGACTAGCGACTACGAGCAGTACTTC | CASSLSLTSDYEQYF
TRBJ1-2 | TRBV9 | once | . | TGTGCCAGCAGCGGTCGGAGAGTGAACTATGGCTACACCTTC | CASSGRRVNYGYTF
TRBJ2-1 | TRBV29-1 | . | . | TGCAGCGTTGATCAGGGAGTCCATGAGCAGTTCTTC | CSVDQGVHEQFF
TRBJ1-5 | TRBV28 | many | TRBD1 | TGTGCCAGCAGTCCCTACGACAGGGGGCGGAATCAGCCCCAGCATTTT | CASSPYDRGRNQPQHF
TRBJ2-2 | TRBV4-1 | . | . | TGCGCCAGCAGCCAAGATTCAGGGGTTGGCACCGGGGAGCTGTTTTTT | CASSQDSGVGTGELFF
TRBJ1-4 | TRBV5-4 | . | TRBD1 | TGTGCCAGCAGGGGGACAGGGGCTAATGAAAAACTGTTTTTT | CASRGTGANEKLFF
TRBJ1-6 | TRBV6-5 | . | TRBD1 | TGTGCCAGCAGTTACACAGGGACAGGGCGATCACCCCTCCACTTT | CASSYTGTGRSPLHF
TRBJ2-6 | TRBV6-2/TRBV6-3 | many | . | TGTGCCAGCAGTCACGTGCTCTCTGGGGCCAACGTCCTGACTTTC | CASSHVLSGANVLTF
TRBJ1-5 | TRBV19 | . | . | TGTGCCAGTAGTATGGAGGATCAGCCCCAGCATTTT | CASSMEDQPQHF
TRBJ1-6 | TRBV4-1 | . | TRBD1 | TGTGCCAGCAGCCAAGATCGGGACAGAGATAATTCACCCCTCCACTTT | CASSQDRDRDNSPLHF
TRBJ1-2 | TRBV11-2 | once | . | TGTGCCAGCAGCTTAGAAGGATTGACGGGGCCTGGCTATGGCTACACCTTC | CASSLEGLTGPGYGYTF